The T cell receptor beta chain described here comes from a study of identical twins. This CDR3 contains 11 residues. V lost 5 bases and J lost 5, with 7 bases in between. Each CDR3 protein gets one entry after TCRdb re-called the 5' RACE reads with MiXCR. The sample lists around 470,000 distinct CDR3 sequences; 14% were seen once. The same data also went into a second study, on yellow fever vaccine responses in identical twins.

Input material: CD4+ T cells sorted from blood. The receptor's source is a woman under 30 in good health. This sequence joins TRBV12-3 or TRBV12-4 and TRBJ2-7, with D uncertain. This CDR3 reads CASSLLHEQYF. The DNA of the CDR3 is TGTGCCAGCAGTCTCCTCCACGAGCAGTACTTC.